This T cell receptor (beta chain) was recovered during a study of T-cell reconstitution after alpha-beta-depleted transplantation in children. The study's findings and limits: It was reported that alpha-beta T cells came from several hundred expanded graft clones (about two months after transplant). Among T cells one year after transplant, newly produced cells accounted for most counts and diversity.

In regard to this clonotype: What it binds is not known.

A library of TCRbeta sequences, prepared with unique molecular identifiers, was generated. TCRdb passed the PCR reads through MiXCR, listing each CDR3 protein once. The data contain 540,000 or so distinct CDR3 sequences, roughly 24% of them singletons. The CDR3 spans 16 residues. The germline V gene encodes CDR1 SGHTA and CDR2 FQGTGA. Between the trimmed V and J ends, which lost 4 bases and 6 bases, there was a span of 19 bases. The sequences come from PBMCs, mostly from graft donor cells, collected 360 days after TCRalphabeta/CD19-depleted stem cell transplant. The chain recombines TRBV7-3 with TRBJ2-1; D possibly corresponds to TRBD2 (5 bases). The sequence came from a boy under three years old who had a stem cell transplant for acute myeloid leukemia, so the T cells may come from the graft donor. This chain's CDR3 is CASSSTGYPGRNEQFF. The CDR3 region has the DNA TGTGCCAGCAGCTCGACGGGGTACCCTGGTCGCAATGAGCAGTTCTTC.